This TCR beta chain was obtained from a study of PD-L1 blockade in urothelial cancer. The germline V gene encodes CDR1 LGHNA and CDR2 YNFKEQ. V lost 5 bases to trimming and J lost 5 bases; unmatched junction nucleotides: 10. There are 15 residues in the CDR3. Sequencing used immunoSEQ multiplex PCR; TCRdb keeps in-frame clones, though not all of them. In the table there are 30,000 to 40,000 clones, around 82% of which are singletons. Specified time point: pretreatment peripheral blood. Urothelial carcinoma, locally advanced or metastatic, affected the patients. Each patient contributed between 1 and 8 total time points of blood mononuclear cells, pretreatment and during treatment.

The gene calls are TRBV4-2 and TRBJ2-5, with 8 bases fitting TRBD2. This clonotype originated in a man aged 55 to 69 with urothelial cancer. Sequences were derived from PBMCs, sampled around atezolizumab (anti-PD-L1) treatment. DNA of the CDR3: TGTGCCAGCAGCGGAGGAGCGGGGGTGAGGGAGACCCAGTACTTC. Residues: CASSGGAGVRETQYF.